This TCR beta chain comes out of a study of CD8+ T cells in alopecia areata. Extraction and reverse transcription of RNA yielded cDNA as the sequencing template. Here immunoSEQ multiplex PCR was the method, and the copy in TCRdb shows in-frame clones only, minus some. The repertoire holds 170,000 or so clones, with roughly 59% as singletons. Investigators sorted PBMCs to obtain both CD4+ and CD8+ T cells. This clone was detected a few times. Other DNA sequences in the sample encode the same CDR3. Germline CDR1 is MNHNS and CDR2 is SASEGT. This CDR3 comprises 14 residues. V was trimmed by 2 bases and J by 1 base, leaving 8 bases between them.

The sample consisted of CD4+ T cells sorted from blood, taken at week 0. The sequence was collected from a human donor with alopecia areata. V is TRBV6-1 and J is TRBJ1-1; D is unclear. The CDR3 DNA sequence: TGTGCCAGCAGTGAACGGCAGGAGAACACTGAAGCTTTCTTT. Its translation is CASSERQENTEAFF.